This is a list of T cell receptor beta chains from one sample in a study of control samples from healthy donors and cancer patients. Clones were read by immunoSEQ multiplex PCR, and TCRdb kept only the in-frame ones, dropping some. Of 70,000 or so clones listed, approximately 87% are singletons. The specimen was blood. These receptors originate from a man aged 50-60 years in good health. CDR3s include the opening cysteine and the closing phenylalanine or tryptophan. The D gene is left open where the match is weak. Only part of the rows carry a size: once, few, many, or a class if the clone is expanded.

CDR3 protein	CDR3 DNA	V gene	clone size	D gene	J gene	CDR3 length
CASSSRTGEAPLKAGELFF	TGTGCCAGCAGCTCGCGGACAGGGGAAGCCCCTCTGAAGGCCGGGGAGCTGTTTTTT	TRBV5-6	NA	TRBD1	TRBJ2-2	19
CASSRTRSFSSPLHF	TGTGCCAGCAGCCGGACCAGGTCTTTTAGTTCACCCCTCCACTTT	TRBV27	NA	NA	TRBJ1-6	15
CASSPGTSGGYKTQYF	TGTGCCAGCAGCCCGGGGACTAGCGGGGGATATAAGACCCAGTACTTC	TRBV5-6	NA	TRBD2	TRBJ2-5	16
CASSYLRTVDYGYTF	TGTGCCAGCAGTTACCTTCGGACAGTGGACTATGGCTACACCTTC	TRBV6-2/TRBV6-3	NA	NA	TRBJ1-2	15
CATSDLLSNQPQHF	TGTGCCACCAGTGATTTACTTAGCAATCAGCCCCAGCATTTT	TRBV24-1	NA	NA	TRBJ1-5	14
CASSLSNTQYF	TGTGCCAGCAGTTTAAGTAATACGCAGTATTTT	TRBV12-3/TRBV12-4	once	NA	TRBJ2-3	11
CAPRTSGDEQYF	TGTGCCCCTCGGACATCGGGCGACGAGCAGTACTTC	TRBV24-1	NA	NA	TRBJ2-7	12
CASSDELVGLEFYEQYF	TGTGCCAGCAGCGACGAGTTAGTTGGGCTCGAGTTTTACGAGCAGTACTTC	TRBV11-2	NA	NA	TRBJ2-7	17
CASKSTSGRDEQFF	TGTGCCAGCAAATCCACTAGCGGGAGGGACGAGCAGTTCTTC	TRBV11-3	NA	TRBD2	TRBJ2-1	14
CASSKYEGTGELFF	TGTGCCAGTAGTAAATATGAAGGCACCGGGGAGCTGTTTTTT	TRBV19	few	NA	TRBJ2-2	14
CASSPGGSSTDTQYF	TGTGCCAGCAGCCCGGGGGGCTCAAGCACAGATACGCAGTATTTT	TRBV5-4	NA	NA	TRBJ2-3	15
CASSLIGQEEAFF	TGTGCCAGCAGTTTGATAGGGCAGGAAGAAGCTTTCTTT	TRBV27	NA	NA	TRBJ1-1	13
CASSQGHEKLFF	TGTGCCAGCAGCCAAGGACATGAAAAACTGTTTTTT	TRBV3-1/TRBV3-2	NA	NA	TRBJ1-4	12
CASLSRGYTF	TGTGCCAGCCTGTCTAGAGGCTACACCTTC	TRBV19	once	NA	TRBJ1-2	10
CASSLRTSSYEQYF	TGCGCCAGCAGCTTAAGGACATCCTCCTACGAGCAGTACTTC	TRBV5-1	NA	NA	TRBJ2-7	14
CASSLLGLKANYGYTF	TGTGCCAGCAGTTTATTGGGACTGAAAGCTAACTATGGCTACACCTTC	TRBV28	NA	NA	TRBJ1-2	16
CASSQEDTQYF	TGTGCCAGCAGCCAAGAGGATACGCAGTATTTT	TRBV3-1/TRBV3-2	NA	NA	TRBJ2-3	11
CASSVKQDGGSPLHF	TGTGCCAGCAGCGTAAAACAGGACGGGGGCTCACCCCTCCACTTT	TRBV9	NA	NA	TRBJ1-6	15
CASSQDDVWAGQTQYF	TGCGCCAGCAGCCAAGATGACGTTTGGGCAGGACAGACCCAGTACTTC	TRBV4-3	NA	NA	TRBJ2-5	16
CASSHIFQGSPLHF	TGTGCCAGCAGCCACATATTCCAGGGGTCACCCCTCCACTTT	TRBV14	NA	NA	TRBJ1-6	14
CASSLMGLADNEQFF	TGTGCCAGCAGCTTAATGGGACTAGCGGACAATGAGCAGTTCTTC	TRBV13	NA	TRBD2	TRBJ2-1	15
CASSQAPGTGKKTDTQYF	TGCGCCAGCAGCCAAGCCCCCGGGACAGGGAAGAAGACAGATACGCAGTATTTT	TRBV4-1	NA	TRBD1	TRBJ2-3	18
CASSLGTEAFF	TGTGCCAGCAGTTTAGGCACTGAAGCTTTCTTT	TRBV28	once	NA	TRBJ1-1	11
CASGLVAGGSHPNYGYTF	TGTGCTAGTGGTTTGGTAGCGGGAGGGAGTCATCCAAACTATGGCTACACCTTC	TRBV12-5	NA	NA	TRBJ1-2	18
CASSVGPGGNTGELFF	TGTGCCAGCAGCGTAGGGCCGGGGGGAAACACCGGGGAGCTGTTTTTT	TRBV9	NA	TRBD2	TRBJ2-2	16
CASSDHRGTQNTEAFF	TGTGCCAGCAGCGACCACAGGGGCACTCAGAACACTGAAGCTTTCTTT	TRBV2	NA	TRBD1	TRBJ1-1	16
CASSLVTGLMTYNSPLHF	TGTGCCAGCAGCTTAGTCACAGGATTAATGACCTATAATTCACCCCTCCACTTT	TRBV7-9	once	NA	TRBJ1-6	18
CASSLGTSVAYEQYF	TGTGCCAGCAGCTTGGGGACTAGCGTAGCCTACGAGCAGTACTTC	TRBV7-8	once	TRBD2	TRBJ2-7	15
CASSQGGGRGADNEQFF	TGCGCCAGCAGCCAAGGGGGCGGTCGGGGGGCTGATAATGAGCAGTTCTTC	TRBV4-3	NA	NA	TRBJ2-1	17
CASSQRLAGEQFF	TGCGCCAGCAGCCAACGACTAGCGGGCGAGCAGTTCTTC	TRBV4-3	NA	TRBD2	TRBJ2-1	13
CASSLEGDPEAFF	TGTGCCAGCAGCCTGGAGGGTGACCCTGAAGCTTTCTTT	TRBV7-9	NA	NA	TRBJ1-1	13
CASSRVLGGRHTEAFF	TGTGCCAGCAGCCGGGTTCTAGGGGGCAGACACACTGAAGCTTTCTTT	TRBV27	NA	TRBD1	TRBJ1-1	16
CASSATGQGSRTPLHF	TGTGCCAGCAGCGCTACGGGACAGGGGTCGAGGACACCCCTCCACTTT	TRBV9	NA	TRBD1	TRBJ1-6	16
CASSRGTSGFFYNEQFF	TGTGCCAGCAGTCGAGGGACTAGCGGGTTTTTCTACAATGAGCAGTTCTTC	TRBV11-3	NA	TRBD2	TRBJ2-1	17
CATTAANGGLQETQYF	TGTGCCACCACAGCGGCTAACGGGGGCCTTCAAGAGACCCAGTACTTC	TRBV2	NA	NA	TRBJ2-5	16
CASSPVLAGATGELFF	TGTGCCAGCAGCCCCGTCCTAGCGGGAGCCACCGGGGAGCTGTTTTTT	TRBV7-2	NA	TRBD2	TRBJ2-2	16
CASGETGCF	TGTGCCAGCGGGGAGACAGGGTGTTTC	TRBV2	NA	TRBD1	TRBJ2-7	9
CASSKGGRIRGEQYF	TGTGCCAGCAGTAAGGGTGGGCGAATTAGGGGCGAGCAGTACTTC	TRBV6-5	NA	NA	TRBJ2-7	15
CASSANVGVTEAFF	TGTGCCAGCAGCGCTAACGTCGGGGTCACTGAAGCTTTCTTT	TRBV5-6	NA	NA	TRBJ1-1	14
CASSLAVRYEQYF	TGCGCCAGCAGCTTGGCCGTAAGGTACGAGCAGTACTTC	TRBV5-1	NA	NA	TRBJ2-7	13
CASSQLGRRSGEQFF	TGTGCCAGCAGCCAACTTGGACGGCGAAGTGGTGAGCAGTTCTTC	TRBV4-2	NA	NA	TRBJ2-1	15
CASSHSQGRETQYF	TGTGCCAGCAGCCACAGCCAGGGGCGAGAGACCCAGTACTTC	TRBV28	once	NA	TRBJ2-5	14
CASSLQGAGEETQYF	TGTGCCAGCAGCTTACAGGGGGCAGGGGAAGAGACCCAGTACTTC	TRBV11-2	NA	TRBD1	TRBJ2-5	15
CASSQTSGGIMTDTQYF	TGTGCCAGTAGCCAGACTAGCGGGGGGATTATGACAGATACGCAGTATTTT	TRBV19	NA	TRBD2	TRBJ2-3	17
CASSIYGGQVSYEQYF	TGTGCCAGTAGTATTTACGGGGGGCAGGTCTCCTACGAGCAGTACTTC	TRBV19	NA	NA	TRBJ2-7	16
CATSPQRLQETQYF	TGTGCCACCAGCCCCCAAAGGTTACAAGAGACCCAGTACTTC	TRBV15	once	NA	TRBJ2-5	14
CASSVGGYSTDTQYF	TGTGCCAGCAGTGTGGGCGGGTATAGCACAGATACGCAGTATTTT	TRBV6-4	NA	NA	TRBJ2-3	15
CASSRGTSGLGQFF	TGTGCCAGCAGCCGCGGGACTAGCGGGCTAGGGCAGTTCTTC	TRBV6-2/TRBV6-3	NA	TRBD2	TRBJ2-1	14
CASSYTMVYEQYF	TGTGCCAGCAGTTACACGATGGTCTACGAGCAGTACTTC	TRBV6-2/TRBV6-3	NA	NA	TRBJ2-7	13
CASSQDSGASTDTQYF	TGCGCCAGCAGCCAAGACTCGGGGGCTTCAACAGATACGCAGTATTTT	TRBV4-1	NA	NA	TRBJ2-3	16
CASSYVYGTGFYGYTF	TGTGCCAGCAGCTACGTTTACGGGACAGGCTTCTATGGCTACACCTTC	TRBV14	NA	TRBD1	TRBJ1-2	16
CASSTGTASSGYTF	TGTGCCAGCAGTACCGGGACAGCCTCTAGTGGCTACACCTTC	TRBV3-1/TRBV3-2	NA	TRBD1	TRBJ1-2	14